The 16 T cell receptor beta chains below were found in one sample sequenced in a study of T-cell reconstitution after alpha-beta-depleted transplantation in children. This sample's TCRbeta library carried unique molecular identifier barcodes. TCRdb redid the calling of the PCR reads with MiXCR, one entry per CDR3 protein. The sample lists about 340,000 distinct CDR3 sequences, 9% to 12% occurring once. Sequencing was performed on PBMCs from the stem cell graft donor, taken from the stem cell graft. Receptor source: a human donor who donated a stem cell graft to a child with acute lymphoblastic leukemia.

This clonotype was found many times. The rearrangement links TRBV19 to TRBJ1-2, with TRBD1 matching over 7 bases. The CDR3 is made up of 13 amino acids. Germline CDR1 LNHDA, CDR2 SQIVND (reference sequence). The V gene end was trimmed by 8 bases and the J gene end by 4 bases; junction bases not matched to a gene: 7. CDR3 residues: CASSQGIAYGYTF. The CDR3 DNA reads TGTGCCAGTTCACAGGGGATCGCCTATGGCTACACCTTC.

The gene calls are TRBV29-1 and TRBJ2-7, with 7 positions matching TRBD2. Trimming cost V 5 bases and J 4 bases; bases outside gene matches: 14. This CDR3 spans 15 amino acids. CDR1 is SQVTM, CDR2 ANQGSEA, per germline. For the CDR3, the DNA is TGCAGCGTTCGGGTTACCGGGACTACCACTTACGAGCAGTACTTC. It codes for CSVRVTGTTTYEQYF.

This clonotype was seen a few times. The CDR3 DNA sequence: TGTGCCAGCAGCCCAGGGGGACACGCTAGCTACACCTTC. Translation: CASSPGGHASYTF. The rearrangement links TRBV7-9 to TRBJ1-2, with 7 positions matching TRBD1. The CDR3 consists of 13 residues. Trimming removed 5 bases from V and 9 bases from J; junction bases left unmatched: 9. Looked up from germline, CDR1 is SEHNR and CDR2 is FQNEAQ (reference sequence).

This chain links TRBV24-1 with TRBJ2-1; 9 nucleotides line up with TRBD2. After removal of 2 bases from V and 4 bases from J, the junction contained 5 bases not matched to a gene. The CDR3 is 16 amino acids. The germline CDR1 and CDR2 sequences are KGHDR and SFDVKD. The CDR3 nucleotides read TGTGCCACCAGTGATTCCGGGACTAGCAGTTACAATGAGCAGTTCTTC. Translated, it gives CATSDSGTSSYNEQFF.

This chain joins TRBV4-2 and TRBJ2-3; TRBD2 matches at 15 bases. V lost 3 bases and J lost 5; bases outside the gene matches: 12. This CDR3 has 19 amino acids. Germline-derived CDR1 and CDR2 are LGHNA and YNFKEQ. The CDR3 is CASSQSVGLAGGPIDTQYF. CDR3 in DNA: TGTGCCAGCAGCCAGTCGGTTGGACTAGCGGGAGGGCCGATAGATACGCAGTATTTT.

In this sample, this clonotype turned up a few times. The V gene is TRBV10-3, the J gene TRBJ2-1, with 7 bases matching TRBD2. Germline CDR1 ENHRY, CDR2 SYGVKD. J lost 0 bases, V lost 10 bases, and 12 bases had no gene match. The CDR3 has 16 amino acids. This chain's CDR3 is CATGLSGGSSYNEQFF. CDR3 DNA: TGTGCCACCGGACTATCGGGAGGTAGCTCCTACAATGAGCAGTTCTTC.

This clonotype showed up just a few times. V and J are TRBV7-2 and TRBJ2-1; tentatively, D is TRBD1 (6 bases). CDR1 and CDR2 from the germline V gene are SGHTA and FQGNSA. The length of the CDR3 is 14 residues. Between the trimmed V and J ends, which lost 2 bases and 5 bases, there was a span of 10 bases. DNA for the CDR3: TGTGCCAGCAGCTTATTACAGGGAAACAATGAGCAGTTCTTC. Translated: CASSLLQGNNEQFF.

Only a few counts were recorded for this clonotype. CDR3 coding DNA: TGTGCCAGCAGCCTGATTATAGGCGGCATCGAAGCTTTCTTT. Translating it yields CASSLIIGGIEAFF. The genes are TRBV7-8 and TRBJ1-1; D gene ambiguous. CDR1 and CDR2 (germline): SGHVS, FQNEAQ. The CDR3 sequence is 14 residues long. Deletions cut 5 bases from V and 8 bases from J, with 18 bases between.

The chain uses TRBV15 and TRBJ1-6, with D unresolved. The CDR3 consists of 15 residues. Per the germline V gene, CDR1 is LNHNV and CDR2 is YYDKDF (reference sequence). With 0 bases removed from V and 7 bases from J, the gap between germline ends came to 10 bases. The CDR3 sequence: CATSRENRANSPLHF. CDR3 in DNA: TGTGCCACCAGCAGAGAGAATAGGGCAAATTCACCCCTCCACTTT.

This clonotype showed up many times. The CDR3 bases are TGTGCCAGCAGAACAGGGTCCGCTTACAATGAGCAGTTCTTC. Protein product: CASRTGSAYNEQFF. The V and J genes are TRBV6-2 or TRBV6-3 and TRBJ2-1; the D gene is possibly TRBD1 (6 bases). Trimming cost V 6 bases and J 4 bases, with 13 bases left between them. Germline values: CDR1 MNHEY, CDR2 SVGEGT. The length of the CDR3 is 14 residues.

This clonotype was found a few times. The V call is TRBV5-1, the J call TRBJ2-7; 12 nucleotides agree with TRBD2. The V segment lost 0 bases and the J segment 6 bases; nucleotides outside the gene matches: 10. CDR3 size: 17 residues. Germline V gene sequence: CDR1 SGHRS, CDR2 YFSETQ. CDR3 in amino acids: CASSLVLAGGRGSEQYF. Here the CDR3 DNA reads TGCGCCAGCAGCTTGGTACTAGCGGGAGGTAGGGGCTCCGAGCAGTACTTC.

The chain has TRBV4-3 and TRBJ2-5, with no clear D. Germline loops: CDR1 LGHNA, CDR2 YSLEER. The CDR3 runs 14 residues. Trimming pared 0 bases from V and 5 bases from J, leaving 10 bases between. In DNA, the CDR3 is TGCGCCAGCAGCCAAGATTATGGGTTGGAGACCCAGTACTTC. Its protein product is CASSQDYGLETQYF.

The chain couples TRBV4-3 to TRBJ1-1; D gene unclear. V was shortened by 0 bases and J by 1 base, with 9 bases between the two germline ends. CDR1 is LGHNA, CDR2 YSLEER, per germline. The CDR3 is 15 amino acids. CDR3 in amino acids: CASSQDLGGNTEAFF. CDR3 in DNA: TGCGCCAGCAGCCAAGATCTTGGAGGGAACACTGAAGCTTTCTTT.

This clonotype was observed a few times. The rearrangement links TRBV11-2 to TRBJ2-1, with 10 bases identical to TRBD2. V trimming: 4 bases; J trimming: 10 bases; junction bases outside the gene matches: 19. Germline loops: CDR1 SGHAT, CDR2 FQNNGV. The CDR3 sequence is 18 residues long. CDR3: CASSSRPFSGRTVSEQFF. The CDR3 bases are TGTGCCAGCAGCTCCCGGCCCTTTAGCGGGAGGACGGTCAGCGAGCAGTTCTTC.

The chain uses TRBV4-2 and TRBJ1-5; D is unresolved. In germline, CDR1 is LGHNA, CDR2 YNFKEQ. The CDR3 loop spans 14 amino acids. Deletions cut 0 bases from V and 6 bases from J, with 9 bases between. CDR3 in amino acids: CASSQDPKSQPQHF. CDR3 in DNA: TGTGCCAGCAGCCAAGATCCCAAATCTCAGCCCCAGCATTTT.

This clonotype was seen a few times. The CDR3, as DNA: TGTGCCAGCAGCTTATATACGGGAGGGAATCAGCCCCAGCATTTT. It specifies CASSLYTGGNQPQHF. The gene calls are TRBV7-2 and TRBJ1-5; D not certain. Between the trimmed V and J ends, which lost 2 bases and 4 bases, there was a span of 12 bases. The length of the CDR3 is 15 residues. Germline V gene data show CDR1 as SGHTA and CDR2 as FQGNSA.